This TCR beta chain emerged from a study of T-cell memory formation after mild COVID-19. Overall study: In these data, TCR clusters were largely donor specific.

A few counts support this clonotype. What it recognizes is unknown. TCRdb ran MiXCR on the 5' RACE reads and lists one entry per CDR3 protein. The table includes 350,000 to 400,000 distinct CDR3 sequences, around 15% detected once. Germline V gene lookup returns CDR1 MNHEY and CDR2 SVGAGI. The V gene lost 0 bases and the J gene lost 4 bases, with 15 bases spanning the gap. This CDR3 is 16 amino acids long. Study outcomes and limitations: Contracting CD4+ clones sat mainly in CM and EM; CD8+ in EMRA.

The sequenced sample was PBMCs or a T cell subset sorted from them (not recorded which). The receptor was isolated from a man aged 18 to 29 who had mild COVID-19 (a few samples of this study predate the infection). Cell type and time point are not known. V usage is TRBV6-5 and J usage is TRBJ2-5; D gene uncertain. CDR3 coding DNA: TGTGCCAGCAGTTACTCGAAGACTCGGACGTTAGAGACCCAGTACTTC. Protein product: CASSYSKTRTLETQYF.